The 2 T cell receptor beta chains below all came from one sample that was sequenced in a study of blood T cell repertoires in COVID-19. The method was immunoSEQ multiplex PCR; TCRdb's version includes in-frame clones alone and lacks a portion of them. The table lists 70,000 or so clones, roughly 91% of them singletons. Specimen: peripheral blood. The receptors stem from a woman aged 18-29 years with acute or convalescent COVID-19.

In DNA, the CDR3 is TGTGCCAGCAGCAAGGGGGGCAATCAGCCCCAGCATTTT. Its translation is CASSKGGNQPQHF. The chain joins TRBV2 to TRBJ1-5; D perhaps matches TRBD1 (6 bases). V was clipped by 6 bases and J by 2 bases, with 8 bases between them. Germline V gene data show CDR1 as SNHLY and CDR2 as FYNNEI. The CDR3 loop spans 13 amino acids.

The J gene is TRBJ1-4, the V gene TRBV24-1, with 7 bases aligning to TRBD1. The CDR3 extends over 17 amino acids. Per germline, CDR1 KGHDR and CDR2 SFDVKD. Trimming at V came to 4 bases and at J to 5 bases, leaving 12 bases not matched to a gene. The CDR3 DNA follows: TGTGCCACCAGTGACCCCGGTATGAGGGGGCGGAATGAAAAACTGTTTTTT. It is translated as CATSDPGMRGRNEKLFF.